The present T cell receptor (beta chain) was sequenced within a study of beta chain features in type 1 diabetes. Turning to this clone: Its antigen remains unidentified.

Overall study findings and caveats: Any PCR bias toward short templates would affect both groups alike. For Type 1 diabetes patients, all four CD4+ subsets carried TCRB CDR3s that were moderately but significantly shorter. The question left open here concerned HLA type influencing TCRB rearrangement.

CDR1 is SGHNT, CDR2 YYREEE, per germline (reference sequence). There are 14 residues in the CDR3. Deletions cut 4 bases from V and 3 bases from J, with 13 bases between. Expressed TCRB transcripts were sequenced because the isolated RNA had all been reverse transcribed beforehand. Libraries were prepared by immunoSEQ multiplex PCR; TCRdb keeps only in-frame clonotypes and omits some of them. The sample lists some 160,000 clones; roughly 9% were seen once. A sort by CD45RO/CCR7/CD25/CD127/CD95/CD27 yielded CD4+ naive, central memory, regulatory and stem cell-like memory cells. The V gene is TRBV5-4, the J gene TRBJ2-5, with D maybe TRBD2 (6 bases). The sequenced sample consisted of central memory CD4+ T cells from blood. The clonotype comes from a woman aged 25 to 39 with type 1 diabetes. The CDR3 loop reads CASSTRDSKETQYF. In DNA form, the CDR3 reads TGTGCCAGCAGCACCCGGGACTCGAAAGAGACCCAGTACTTC.